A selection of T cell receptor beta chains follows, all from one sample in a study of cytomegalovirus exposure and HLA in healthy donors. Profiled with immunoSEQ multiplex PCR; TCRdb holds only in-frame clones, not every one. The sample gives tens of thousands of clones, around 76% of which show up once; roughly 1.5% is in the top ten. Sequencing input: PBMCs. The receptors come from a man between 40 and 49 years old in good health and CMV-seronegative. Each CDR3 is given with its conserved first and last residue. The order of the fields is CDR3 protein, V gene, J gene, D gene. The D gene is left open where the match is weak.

CASSPRGGLTEAFF	TRBV19	TRBJ1-1	.
CASSETGTTYEQYF	TRBV6-1	TRBJ2-7	.
CASSLGSGRGEQFF	TRBV5-1	TRBJ2-1	.
CASSFLTGNYGYTF	TRBV7-8	TRBJ1-2	TRBD1
CASSLAYRGIGGYTF	TRBV5-6	TRBJ1-2	TRBD1
CASSARAAPDTQYF	TRBV9	TRBJ2-3	.
CASSFSGTAYNEQFF	TRBV28	TRBJ2-1	TRBD1
CASTGSFNYGYTF	TRBV6-1	TRBJ1-2	.
CASSIVTAGVGNTGELFF	TRBV19	TRBJ2-2	TRBD2
CASSLRGGREKLFF	TRBV7-8	TRBJ1-4	.
CASGTSGRPYEQYF	TRBV28	TRBJ2-7	TRBD2
CASSPQPPGTGTDTQYF	TRBV11-2	TRBJ2-3	.
CASKGSGGSYEQYF	TRBV28	TRBJ2-7	TRBD1
CASSDPSGTGDRRGYTF	TRBV10-2	TRBJ1-2	TRBD1
CASSLPSLETQYF	TRBV5-1	TRBJ2-5	.
CASSQILGADGIYGYTF	TRBV4-1	TRBJ1-2	.
CAVKDRISYEQYF	TRBV27	TRBJ2-7	.
CASSVGGQGTDTQYF	TRBV9	TRBJ2-3	TRBD1
CASSHGDREFYEQYF	TRBV5-1	TRBJ2-7	TRBD1
CASSDLGTGPTYEQYF	TRBV6-1	TRBJ2-7	TRBD1
CASSQTSGSRTDTQYF	TRBV4-1	TRBJ2-3	TRBD2
CASSLIGGNTEAFF	TRBV11-1	TRBJ1-1	.
CASISGSQRGETQYF	TRBV6-1	TRBJ2-5	TRBD2
CATSRLGQNTEAFF	TRBV15	TRBJ1-1	.
CASSFGTSNEQFF	TRBV28	TRBJ2-1	TRBD2
CASGGRGHQPQHF	TRBV6-5	TRBJ1-5	.
CASSWGVGGLYEQYF	TRBV5-5	TRBJ2-7	TRBD2
CASSTDGPPNQPQHF	TRBV7-9	TRBJ1-5	.
CASRQATEAFF	TRBV6-5	TRBJ1-1	.
CASTNMGRGTDTQYF	TRBV6-5	TRBJ2-3	.
CASREQTSSGNTIYF	TRBV2	TRBJ1-3	.
CASSLLRTGVYEQYF	TRBV27	TRBJ2-7	TRBD1
CASRELDYEQYF	TRBV2	TRBJ2-7	.
CASSGTSEHLPDTQYF	TRBV6-1	TRBJ2-3	TRBD2
CAISIGQGADNTEAFF	TRBV10-3	TRBJ1-1	TRBD1
CASSATGVGRSNQPQHF	TRBV6-1	TRBJ1-5	TRBD1
CASSQIGLAGGEGQFF	TRBV4-1	TRBJ2-1	TRBD2
CASSNPLGLAGPYEQYF	TRBV21-1	TRBJ2-7	.
CASRARDGTLALNTGELFF	TRBV5-1	TRBJ2-2	TRBD2
CASSPPAGDYEQYF	TRBV11-2	TRBJ2-7	TRBD2